The 22 T cell receptor beta chains listed next were all sequenced from one sample in a study of T-cell memory formation after mild COVID-19. MiXCR, run by TCRdb on the 5' RACE reads, gives a single entry per CDR3 protein. The sample yields about 400,000 distinct CDR3 sequences, 20% to 25% seen once. The sample taken for sequencing was PBMCs or a T cell subset sorted from them (not recorded which). The origin of the receptors is an adult woman who had mild COVID-19 (a few samples of this study predate the infection). Cell type and time point are not known.

This clonotype turned up a few times. J is TRBJ2-3 and V is TRBV5-5, with no clear D. Trimming removed 4 bases at V and 2 bases at J, with 11 bases between. This CDR3 is 14 amino acids long. CDR1 and CDR2 from the germline V gene are SGHKS and YYEKEE (reference sequence). The CDR3 nucleotides are TGTGCCAGCAGCGTGTCTGTTAACACAGATACGCAGTATTTT. As protein: CASSVSVNTDTQYF.

The chain uses TRBV7-2 and TRBJ1-2, with unresolved D. The CDR3 is 15 amino acids. V dropped 5 bases and J dropped 3 bases, with 16 bases sitting between them. CDR1 is SGHTA and CDR2 is FQGNSA in the germline V gene. The CDR3, as DNA: TGTGCCAGCAGCCTAGTAGGGCCCAAAGACTATGGCTACACCTTC. This codes for CASSLVGPKDYGYTF.

This clonotype has at least ten counts. V gene TRBV5-5 combines with J gene TRBJ2-2; D may be TRBD2 (5 bases). The germline CDR1 and CDR2 sequences are SGHKS and YYEKEE (reference sequence). The CDR3 consists of 15 residues. V was trimmed by 0 bases and J by 4 bases, leaving 10 bases between them. The CDR3 bases are TGTGCCAGCAGCTTGGGAGGGTCGGTCACCGGGGAGCTGTTTTTT. This sequence encodes CASSLGGSVTGELFF.

CDR3 in amino acids: CASSRPTESSYNEQFF. As DNA, the CDR3 is TGTGCCAGCAGCCGACCGACGGAGAGCTCCTACAATGAGCAGTTCTTC. This rearrangement joins TRBV7-9 to TRBJ2-1; D call uncertain. Germline V gene data show CDR1 as SEHNR and CDR2 as FQNEAQ (reference sequence). CDR3 length equals 16 residues. Trimming shortened V by 5 bases and J by 0 bases, and 14 bases separated the two germline ends.

V gene TRBV5-1 combines with J gene TRBJ2-7, with TRBD1 matching 7 bases. Germline V gene lookup returns CDR1 SGHRS and CDR2 YFSETQ. The CDR3 spans 13 residues. The junction had 3 bases not matched to a gene; V was cut back by 0 bases and J by 6 bases. CDR3 bases: TGCGCCAGCAGCTTGGATAGGGGGCTCGAGCAGTACTTC. Its protein product is CASSLDRGLEQYF.

This clonotype appeared a few times. The chain is built from TRBV7-9 and TRBJ2-3, with TRBD1 matching over 9 bases. Germline V gives CDR1 SEHNR, CDR2 FQNEAQ (reference sequence). This CDR3 spans 15 amino acids. V gave up 5 bases and J gave up 3 bases; unmatched junction bases: 6. CDR3: CASSAPDRGTDTQYF. In nucleotides, the CDR3 is TGTGCCAGCAGCGCGCCTGACAGGGGGACAGATACGCAGTATTTT.

This clonotype was seen only a few times. The chain has TRBV7-9 and TRBJ2-6; TRBD1 matches 11 bases. V shed 5 bases, J shed 3 bases, and the junction held 6 bases outside the gene matches. Germline V lookup: CDR1 SEHNR, CDR2 FQNEAQ (reference sequence). This CDR3 contains 17 residues. The CDR3 nucleotides are TGTGCCAGCAGCACAGGACAGGGGGCCGTTGGGGCCAACGTCCTGACTTTC. Its protein is CASSTGQGAVGANVLTF.

The chain employs TRBV12-3 or TRBV12-4 and TRBJ1-3; D ambiguous. The CDR3 extends over 10 amino acids. V lost 6 bases, J lost 6 bases, and 3 bases lay in between. CDR3 protein: CASRENTIYF. The CDR3 DNA follows: TGTGCCAGCAGAGAAAACACCATATATTTT.

This clonotype was seen more than once but under ten times. J is TRBJ2-1 and V is TRBV5-1; TRBD2 might be the D (5 bases). Germline-derived CDR1 and CDR2 are SGHRS and YFSETQ. The CDR3 runs 15 residues. Trimming shortened V by 3 bases and J by 7 bases, and 17 bases separated the two germline ends. CDR3 loop: CASSWTFSGDNEQFF. The CDR3 DNA sequence: TGCGCCAGCAGCTGGACTTTCTCCGGGGATAATGAGCAGTTCTTC.

A few counts support this clonotype. V gene TRBV27 combines with J gene TRBJ1-5, with 7 bases that match TRBD1. V shed 5 bases and J 4 bases; nucleotides not matched to a gene: 14. This CDR3 comprises 17 residues. Germline lookup yields CDR1 MNHEY and CDR2 SMNVEV (reference sequence). The CDR3 DNA is TGTGCCAGCAGTCTAAGTCCTCGGGACAGCATTAATCAGCCCCAGCATTTT. This codes for CASSLSPRDSINQPQHF.

There are a few counts of this clonotype. The chain links TRBV6-5 to TRBJ2-3, with 8 positions matching TRBD1. The CDR3 is made up of 15 amino acids. Germline CDR1 is MNHEY and CDR2 is SVGAGI. Unmatched junction bases numbered 8, after V lost 6 bases and J lost 3 bases. The CDR3 here is CASRGQAGRTDTQYF. CDR3 coding DNA: TGTGCCAGCAGGGGACAGGCGGGCCGTACAGATACGCAGTATTTT.

This chain joins TRBV6-5 and TRBJ2-3; tentatively, D is TRBD1 or TRBD2 (5 bases each). This CDR3 region has 14 residues. The ends were cut back, 2 bases at V and 8 bases at J, with 14 bases in the middle. The germline CDR1 and CDR2 sequences are MNHEY and SVGAGI. CDR3 sequence reads: CASSYRGPGSTQYF. The CDR3 coding sequence is TGTGCCAGCAGTTACAGGGGCCCGGGATCTACGCAGTATTTT.

In its sample, this clonotype was seen once. V is TRBV7-9 and J is TRBJ2-7, with TRBD2 identical over 11 bases. Germline V gives CDR1 SEHNR, CDR2 FQNEAQ (reference sequence). Germline trimming cut 1 base from V and 4 bases from J; bases unmatched to any gene: 3. CDR3 size: 15 residues. The CDR3 region has the DNA TGTGCCAGCAGCTTAGTACTAGCGGGAGTTTACGAGCAGTACTTC. It yields the protein CASSLVLAGVYEQYF.

This clonotype was picked up a small number of times. The J gene is TRBJ2-1, the V gene TRBV7-9; D is unresolved. The length of the CDR3 is 13 residues. The V end lost 7 bases, the J end lost 10 bases, and 17 bases lay between the germline ends. Germline lookup yields CDR1 SEHNR and CDR2 FQNEAQ (reference sequence). DNA of the CDR3: TGTGCCAGCACCTACGACGTTTCCACAGAGCAGTTCTTC. This encodes CASTYDVSTEQFF.

This clonotype was detected only a few times. V is TRBV10-3 and J is TRBJ2-7, with TRBD1 identical over 8 bases. The CDR3 has 15 amino acids. The V gene's germline CDR1 is ENHRY and CDR2 SYGVKD. V shed 5 bases and J 4 bases; nucleotides not matched to a gene: 10. CDR3 sequence reads: CAISPGTGRRYEQYF. In nucleotides, the CDR3 is TGTGCCATCAGTCCCGGGACAGGTCGTAGGTACGAGCAGTACTTC.

The sample holds many counts of this clonotype. This rearrangement joins TRBV29-1 to TRBJ2-7; TRBD2 agrees at 8 bases. CDR1 SQVTM and CDR2 ANQGSEA come from the germline V gene. V lost 4 bases and J lost 5; bases outside the gene matches: 13. The CDR3 contains 15 residues. The CDR3 here is CSVVWDSGDGDEQYF. The CDR3 DNA reads as TGCAGCGTTGTGTGGGATAGCGGGGACGGGGACGAGCAGTACTTC.

This clonotype appeared a few times. This chain connects TRBV15 to TRBJ2-1, with D perhaps matching TRBD2 (6 bases). The CDR3 extends over 16 amino acids. V dropped 0 bases and J dropped 10 bases, with 19 bases sitting between them. The germline V gene encodes CDR1 LNHNV and CDR2 YYDKDF (reference sequence). This CDR3 reads CATSRDKTSSAGEQFF. In DNA, the CDR3 is TGTGCCACCAGCAGAGATAAAACTAGCTCAGCTGGGGAGCAGTTCTTC.

The V and J genes are TRBV6-5 and TRBJ1-4; D not certain. The length of the CDR3 is 14 residues. V shed 2 bases and J shed 4 bases, with 8 bases lying between them. CDR1 is MNHEY, CDR2 SVGAGI, per germline. The DNA for the CDR3 is TGTGCCAGCAGTTACGTCGGGCGTAATGAAAAACTGTTTTTT. This sequence encodes CASSYVGRNEKLFF.

The gene calls are TRBV7-2 and TRBJ2-7; TRBD2 matches 8 bases. This CDR3 is 13 amino acids long. V was clipped by 5 bases and J by 9 bases; unmatched bases: 9. Germline CDR1 is SGHTA and CDR2 is FQGNSA. This CDR3 reads CASSPRTSSGQYF. The CDR3 DNA reads as TGTGCCAGCAGCCCGCGGACTAGCTCCGGGCAGTACTTC.

CDR3 bases: TGTGCCAGCAGCCCCCGGGACAGGGAGCACTATGGCTACACCTTC. Its translation: CASSPRDREHYGYTF. This chain uses TRBV3-1 with TRBJ1-2; 9 nucleotides line up with TRBD1. CDR1 LGHDT and CDR2 YNNKEL come from the germline V gene (reference sequence). The CDR3 runs 15 residues. With 4 bases clipped from V and 3 bases from J, the junction kept 6 bases outside the gene matches.

The chain recombines TRBV6-1 with TRBJ1-6; TRBD1 might be the D (6 bases). Germline V CDR1 and CDR2: MNHNS, SASEGT. This CDR3 region has 16 residues. V was shortened by 1 base and J by 3 bases, with 10 bases between the two germline ends. The CDR3 protein is CASSEVPGDYNSPLHF. CDR3 DNA: TGTGCCAGCAGTGAAGTCCCAGGGGACTATAATTCACCCCTCCACTTT.

The chain uses TRBV24-1 and TRBJ2-1, with 9 bases identical to TRBD2. The CDR3 extends over 18 amino acids. CDR1 and CDR2 (germline): KGHDR, SFDVKD. Trimming removed 4 bases from V and 8 bases from J; junction bases left unmatched: 17. In DNA form, the CDR3 reads TGTGCCACCAGTGACCAAGGGGCTAGCGGGACTAATTTCGATGAGCAGTTCTTC. Protein product: CATSDQGASGTNFDEQFF.